This paragraph covers one T cell receptor beta chain sequence. The data were taken from a study of CD8 T cells in ankylosing spondylitis. TCRdb called the 5' RACE reads again in MiXCR, with one record for every CDR3 protein. Among about 360,000 distinct CDR3 sequences, 20% to 25% were seen once, and the ten largest hold about an eighth. After removal of 6 bases from V and 1 base from J, the junction contained 5 bases not matched to a gene. CDR1 and CDR2 (germline): SGDLS, YYNGEE. The CDR3 extends over 14 amino acids. The source is a male donor with ankylosing spondylitis or in good health (not recorded which). Sequencing was carried out using blood, either unsorted or a sorted T cell fraction (not recorded which). This rearrangement joins TRBV9 to TRBJ2-5; 8 bases are a match to TRBD1. CDR3 region: CASTTGAVQETQYF. CDR3 DNA sequence: TGTGCCAGCACGACAGGGGCAGTCCAAGAGACCCAGTACTTC.